The clone carrying this T cell receptor beta chain was seen more than once but under ten times. Amplified material comprised TCR beta CDR3 regions derived from RNA transcripts. First-round RT-PCR with HTBI primers preceded a second-round multiplex PCR. TCRdb passed the multiplex PCR reads through MiXCR, listing each CDR3 protein once. The sample holds some 210,000 distinct CDR3 sequences; under 30% are singletons and the top ten take approximately 9.6%. V shed 4 bases and J 8 bases; nucleotides not matched to a gene: 7. CDR3 length: 13 residues. This sample is part of a study of Graves' ophthalmopathy and Graves' hyperthyroidism.

What was sequenced was peripheral blood. The sequence came from a man in his fifties or sixties with Graves' ophthalmopathy. The rearrangement uses TRBV12-3 or TRBV12-4 and TRBJ1-2; TRBD1 matches at 7 bases. The CDR3 nucleotides are TGTGCCAGCAGTTCCCGACAGGGAAGGGGCTACACCTTC. This encodes CASSSRQGRGYTF.